Listed below are T cell receptor beta chains from one sample, sequenced in a study of T cells in Graves' hyperthyroidism and ophthalmopathy. TCRdb re-derived calls from the multiplex PCR reads in MiXCR, one entry per CDR3 protein. The table has roughly 510,000 distinct CDR3 sequences, 35% to 50% seen once. Sequencing input: peripheral blood or thyroid tissue (not recorded which). The origin of the receptors is an adult woman with Graves' disease, either hyperthyroidism or ophthalmopathy (not recorded which). Both conserved end residues are part of each CDR3. A D gene is named only where the DNA matches it firmly. The size entry is marked missing in some rows and otherwise reads once, few, many or a size class.

TRBV12-3/TRBV12-4,.,TRBJ1-1,many,TGTGCCAGCAGGGCACTGACCATGAACACTGAAGCTTTCTTT,CASRALTMNTEAFF
TRBV20-1,.,TRBJ1-6,few,TGCAGTGCCCCACGGACGGATAATTCACCCCTCCACTTT,CSAPRTDNSPLHF
TRBV29-1,.,TRBJ1-1,.,TGCAGCGTTGTCACAGGTAGTGTCCCGAACACTGAAGCTTTCTTT,CSVVTGSVPNTEAFF
TRBV12-3/TRBV12-4,.,TRBJ1-1,many,TGTGCCAGCAGTTGGGGGGCTGAAGCTTTCTTT,CASSWGAEAFF
TRBV24-1,TRBD1,TRBJ2-1,.,TGTGCCACCAGTGATTTAGGGACAGGGGTGGACAATGAGCAGTTCTTC,CATSDLGTGVDNEQFF
TRBV5-1,.,TRBJ2-7,many,TGCGCCAGCAGCTTTGGACGGTCCCGCGGCGGCGAGCAGTACTTC,CASSFGRSRGGEQYF
TRBV6-4,.,TRBJ1-4,.,TGTGCCAGCAGTGACCCGGGCGACCTTGGGAAACTGTTTTTT,CASSDPGDLGKLFF
TRBV19,.,TRBJ2-7,many,TGTGCCAGTAGTATCGCGGGGACCATGTACGAGCAGTACTTC,CASSIAGTMYEQYF
TRBV29-1,.,TRBJ1-3,few,TGCAGCGTTCTTAAGGGTAACACCATATATTTT,CSVLKGNTIYF
TRBV4-1,.,TRBJ1-3,few,TGCGCCAGCAGCCAAACCAGGGGAACTGGAAACACCATATATTTT,CASSQTRGTGNTIYF
TRBV27,TRBD1,TRBJ2-5,many,TGTGCCAGCAGTCTCGGGACAGGGGGGAGAGAGACCCAGTACTTC,CASSLGTGGRETQYF
TRBV20-1,.,TRBJ2-7,many,TGCAGTGCTAGCGGGACCAGCTCCTACGAGCAGTACTTC,CSASGTSSYEQYF
TRBV6-5,.,TRBJ1-5,many,TGTGCCATTTCTAGGAGGAGCCCCAATCAGCCCCAGCATTTT,CAISRRSPNQPQHF
TRBV20-1,TRBD1,TRBJ2-5,.,TGCAGTGCTATCATTGACAGGGGGACCCAGTACTTC,CSAIIDRGTQYF